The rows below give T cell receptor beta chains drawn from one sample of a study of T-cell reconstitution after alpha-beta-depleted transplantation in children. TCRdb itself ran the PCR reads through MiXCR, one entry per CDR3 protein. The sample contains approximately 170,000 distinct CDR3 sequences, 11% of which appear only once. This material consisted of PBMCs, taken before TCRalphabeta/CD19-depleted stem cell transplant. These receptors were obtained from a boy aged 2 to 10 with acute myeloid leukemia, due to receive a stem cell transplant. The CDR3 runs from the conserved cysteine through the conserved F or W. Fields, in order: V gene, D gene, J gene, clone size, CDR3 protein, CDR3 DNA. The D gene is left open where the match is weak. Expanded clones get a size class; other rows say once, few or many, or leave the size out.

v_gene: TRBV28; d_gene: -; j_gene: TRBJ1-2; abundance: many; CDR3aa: CASSPGVWGYTF; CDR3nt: TGTGCCAGCAGTCCCGGAGTTTGGGGCTACACCTTC
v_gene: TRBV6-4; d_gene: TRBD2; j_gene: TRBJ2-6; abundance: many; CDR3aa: CASSDSVGGAGANVLTF; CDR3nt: TGTGCCAGCAGTGACTCTGTTGGGGGGGCTGGGGCCAACGTCCTGACTTTC
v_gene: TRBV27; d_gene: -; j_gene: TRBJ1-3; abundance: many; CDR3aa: CASPLGGGNTIYF; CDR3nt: TGTGCCAGCCCTCTCGGCGGTGGAAACACCATATATTTT
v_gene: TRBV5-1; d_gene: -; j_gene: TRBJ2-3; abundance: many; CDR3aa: CASSLATGRGTDTQYF; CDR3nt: TGCGCCAGCAGCTTGGCCACCGGCCGCGGCACAGATACGCAGTATTTT
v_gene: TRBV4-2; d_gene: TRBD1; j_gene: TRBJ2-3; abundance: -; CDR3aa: CASIRGQGETDTQYF; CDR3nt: TGTGCCAGCATCCGAGGACAGGGGGAAACAGATACGCAGTATTTT
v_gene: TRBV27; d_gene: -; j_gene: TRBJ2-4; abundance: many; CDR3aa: CASQQEGSGNIQYF; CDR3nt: TGTGCCAGCCAACAAGAGGGGAGCGGAAACATTCAGTACTTC
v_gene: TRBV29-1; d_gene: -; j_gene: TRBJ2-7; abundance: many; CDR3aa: CSVQGRSVREQYF; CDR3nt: TGCAGCGTTCAGGGGAGGTCGGTGAGAGAGCAGTACTTC
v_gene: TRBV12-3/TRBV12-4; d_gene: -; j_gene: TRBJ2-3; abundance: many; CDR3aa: CACSRVGTDTQYF; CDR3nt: TGTGCCTGCTCACGCGTGGGCACAGATACGCAGTATTTT
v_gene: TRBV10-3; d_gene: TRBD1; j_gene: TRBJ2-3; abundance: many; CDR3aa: CAIKGQGTDTQYF; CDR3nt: TGTGCCATCAAGGGACAGGGCACAGATACGCAGTATTTT
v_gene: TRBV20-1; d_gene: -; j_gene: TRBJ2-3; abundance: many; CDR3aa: CRGFSDLGTDTQYF; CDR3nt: TGCAGGGGGTTTTCCGATTTGGGCACAGATACGCAGTATTTT
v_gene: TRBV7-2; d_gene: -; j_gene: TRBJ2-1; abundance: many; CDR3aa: CASSLAGIVSYNEQFF; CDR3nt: TGTGCCAGCAGCTTAGCGGGGATAGTTTCCTACAATGAGCAGTTCTTC
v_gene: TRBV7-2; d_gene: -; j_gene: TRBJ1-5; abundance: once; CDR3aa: CASSPTTDQPQHF; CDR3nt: TGTGCCAGCAGCCCTACGACAGATCAGCCCCAGCATTTT
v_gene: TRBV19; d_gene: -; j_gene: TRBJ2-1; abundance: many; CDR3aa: CATRPRGSSYNEQFF; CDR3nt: TGTGCCACTAGGCCCCGGGGGTCCTCCTACAATGAGCAGTTCTTC
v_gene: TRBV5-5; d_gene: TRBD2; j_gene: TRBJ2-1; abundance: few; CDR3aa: CASRASGYNEQFF; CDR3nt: TGTGCCAGCAGGGCTAGCGGCTACAATGAGCAGTTCTTC
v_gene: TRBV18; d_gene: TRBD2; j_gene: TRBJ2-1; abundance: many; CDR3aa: CASSQSREVNEQFF; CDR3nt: TGTGCCAGCTCACAGTCTCGGGAGGTAAATGAGCAGTTCTTC
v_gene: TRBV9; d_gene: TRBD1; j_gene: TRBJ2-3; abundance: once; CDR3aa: CASSVVGQGAGDTQYF; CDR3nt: TGTGCCAGCAGCGTAGTGGGACAGGGCGCGGGAGATACGCAGTATTTT